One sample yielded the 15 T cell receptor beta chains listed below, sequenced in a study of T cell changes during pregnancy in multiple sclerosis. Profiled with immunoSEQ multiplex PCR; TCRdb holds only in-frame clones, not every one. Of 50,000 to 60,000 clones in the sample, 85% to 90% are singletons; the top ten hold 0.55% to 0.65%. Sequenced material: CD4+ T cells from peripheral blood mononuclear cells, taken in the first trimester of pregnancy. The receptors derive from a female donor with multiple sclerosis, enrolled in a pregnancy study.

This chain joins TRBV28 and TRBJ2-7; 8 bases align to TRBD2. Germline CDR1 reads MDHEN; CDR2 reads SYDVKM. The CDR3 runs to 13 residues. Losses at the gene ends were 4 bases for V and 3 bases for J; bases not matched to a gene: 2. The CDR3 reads CASSSLAVYEQYF. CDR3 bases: TGTGCCAGCAGTTCACTAGCGGTCTACGAGCAGTACTTC. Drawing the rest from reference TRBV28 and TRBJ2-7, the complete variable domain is DVKVTQSSRYLVKRTGEKVFLECVQDMDHENMFWYRQDPGLGLRLIYFSYDVKMKEKGDIPEGYSVSREKKERFSLILESASTNQTSMYLCASSSLAVYEQYFGPGTRLTVT.

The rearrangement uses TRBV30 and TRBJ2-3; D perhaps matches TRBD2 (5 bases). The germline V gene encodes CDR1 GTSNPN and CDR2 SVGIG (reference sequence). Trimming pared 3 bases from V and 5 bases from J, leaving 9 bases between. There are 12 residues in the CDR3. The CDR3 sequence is CAWSPEGDTQYF. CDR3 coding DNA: TGTGCCTGGAGCCCTGAGGGAGATACGCAGTATTTT.

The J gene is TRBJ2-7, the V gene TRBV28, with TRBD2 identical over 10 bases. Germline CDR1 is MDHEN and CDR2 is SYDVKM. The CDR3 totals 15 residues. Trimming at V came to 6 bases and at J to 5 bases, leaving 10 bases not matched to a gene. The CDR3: CASSPASGSVHEQYF. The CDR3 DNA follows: TGTGCCAGCAGCCCAGCTAGCGGGAGTGTTCACGAGCAGTACTTC.

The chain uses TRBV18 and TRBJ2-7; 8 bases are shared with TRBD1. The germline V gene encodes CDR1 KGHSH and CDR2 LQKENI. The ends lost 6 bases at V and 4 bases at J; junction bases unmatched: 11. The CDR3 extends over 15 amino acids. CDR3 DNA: TGTGCCAGCTCCCCCCAGGGGGCTATAGGTTACGAGCAGTACTTC. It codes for CASSPQGAIGYEQYF.

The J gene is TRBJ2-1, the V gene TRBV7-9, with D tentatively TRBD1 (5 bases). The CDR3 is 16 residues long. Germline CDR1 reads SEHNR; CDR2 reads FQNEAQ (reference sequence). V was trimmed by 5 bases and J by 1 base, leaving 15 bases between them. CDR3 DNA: TGTGCCAGCAGCGGAGACAGCATACGATCCTACAATGAGCAGTTCTTC. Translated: CASSGDSIRSYNEQFF. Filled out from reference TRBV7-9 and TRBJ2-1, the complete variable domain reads DTGVSQNPRHKITKRGQNVTFRCDPISEHNRLYWYRQTLGQGPEFLTYFQNEAQLEKSRLLSDRFSAERPKGSFSTLEIQRTEQGDSAMYLCASSGDSIRSYNEQFFGPGTRLTVL.

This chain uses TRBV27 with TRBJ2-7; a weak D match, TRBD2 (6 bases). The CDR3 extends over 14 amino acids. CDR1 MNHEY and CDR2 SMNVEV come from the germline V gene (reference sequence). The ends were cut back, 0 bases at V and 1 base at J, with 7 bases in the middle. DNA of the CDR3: TGTGCCAGCAGTTTATCGGCGGGGTCCTACGAGCAGTACTTC. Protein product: CASSLSAGSYEQYF.

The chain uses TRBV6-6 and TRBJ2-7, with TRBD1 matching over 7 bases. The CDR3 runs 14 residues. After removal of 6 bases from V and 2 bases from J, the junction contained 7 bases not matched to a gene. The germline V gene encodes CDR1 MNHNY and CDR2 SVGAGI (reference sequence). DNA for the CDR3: TGTGCCAGCAGCCGGACAGGCATGGCCTACGAGCAGTACTTC. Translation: CASSRTGMAYEQYF.

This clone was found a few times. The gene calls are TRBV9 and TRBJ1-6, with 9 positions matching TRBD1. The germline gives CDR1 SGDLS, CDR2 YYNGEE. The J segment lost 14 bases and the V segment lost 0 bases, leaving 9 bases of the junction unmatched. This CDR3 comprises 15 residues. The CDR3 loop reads CASSVAGQGVGALHF. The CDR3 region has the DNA TGTGCCAGCAGCGTAGCGGGACAGGGTGTGGGGGCCCTCCACTTT.

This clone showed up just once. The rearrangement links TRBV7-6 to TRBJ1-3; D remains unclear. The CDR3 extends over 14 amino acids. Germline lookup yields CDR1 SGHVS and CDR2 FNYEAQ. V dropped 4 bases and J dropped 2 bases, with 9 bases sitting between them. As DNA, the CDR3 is TGTGCCAGCAGCTCACGAGGGACTGGAAACACCATATATTTT. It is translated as CASSSRGTGNTIYF.

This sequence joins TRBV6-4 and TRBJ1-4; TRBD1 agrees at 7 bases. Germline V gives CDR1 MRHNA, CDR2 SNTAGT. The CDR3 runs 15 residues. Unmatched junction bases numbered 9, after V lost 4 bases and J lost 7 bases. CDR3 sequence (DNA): TGTGCCAGCAGTGCGACAGGGCGGGCCTTTGAAAAACTGTTTTTT. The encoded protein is CASSATGRAFEKLFF.

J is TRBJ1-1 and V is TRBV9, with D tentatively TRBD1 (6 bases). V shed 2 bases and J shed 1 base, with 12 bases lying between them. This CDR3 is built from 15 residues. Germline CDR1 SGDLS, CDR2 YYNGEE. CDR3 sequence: CASSVGPGQNTEAFF. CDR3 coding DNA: TGTGCCAGCAGCGTTGGTCCGGGACAGAACACTGAAGCTTTCTTT.

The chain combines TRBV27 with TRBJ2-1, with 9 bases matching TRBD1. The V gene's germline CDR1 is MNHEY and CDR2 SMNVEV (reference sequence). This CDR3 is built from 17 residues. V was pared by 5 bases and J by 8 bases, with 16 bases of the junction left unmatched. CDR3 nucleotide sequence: TGTGCCAGCAGTCCTGATCCTACAGGGGGCCCCTTATATGAGCAGTTCTTC. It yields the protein CASSPDPTGGPLYEQFF.

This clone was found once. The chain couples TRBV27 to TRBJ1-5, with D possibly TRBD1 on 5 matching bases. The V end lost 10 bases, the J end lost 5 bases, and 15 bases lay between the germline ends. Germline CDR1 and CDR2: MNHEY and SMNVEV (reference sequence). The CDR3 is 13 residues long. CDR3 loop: CATRRGVDQPQHF. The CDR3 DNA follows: TGTGCCACCCGTAGGGGCGTCGATCAGCCCCAGCATTTT.

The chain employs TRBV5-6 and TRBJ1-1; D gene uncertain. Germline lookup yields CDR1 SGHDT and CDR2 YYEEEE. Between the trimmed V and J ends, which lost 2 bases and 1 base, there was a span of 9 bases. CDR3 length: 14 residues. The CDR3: CASSFGGANTEAFF. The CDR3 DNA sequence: TGTGCCAGCAGCTTCGGCGGTGCGAACACTGAAGCTTTCTTT.

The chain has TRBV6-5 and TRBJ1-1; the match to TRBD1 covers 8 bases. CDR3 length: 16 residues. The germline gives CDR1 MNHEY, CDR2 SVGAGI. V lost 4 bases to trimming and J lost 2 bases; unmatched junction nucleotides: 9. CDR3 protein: CASSFSQTGVNTEAFF. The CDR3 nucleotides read TGTGCCAGCAGTTTCTCTCAGACAGGGGTTAACACTGAAGCTTTCTTT.